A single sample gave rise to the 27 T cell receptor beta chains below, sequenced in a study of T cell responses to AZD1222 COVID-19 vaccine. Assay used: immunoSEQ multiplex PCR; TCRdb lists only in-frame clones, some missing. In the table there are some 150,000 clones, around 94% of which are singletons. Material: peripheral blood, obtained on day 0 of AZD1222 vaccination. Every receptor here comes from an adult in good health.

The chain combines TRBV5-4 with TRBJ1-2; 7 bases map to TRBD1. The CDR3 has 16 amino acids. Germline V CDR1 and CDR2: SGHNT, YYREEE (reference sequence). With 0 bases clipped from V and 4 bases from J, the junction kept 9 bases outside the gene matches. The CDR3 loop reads CASSLGGLGTAYGYTF. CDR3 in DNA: TGTGCCAGCAGCTTGGGTGGCCTCGGGACAGCCTATGGCTACACCTTC.

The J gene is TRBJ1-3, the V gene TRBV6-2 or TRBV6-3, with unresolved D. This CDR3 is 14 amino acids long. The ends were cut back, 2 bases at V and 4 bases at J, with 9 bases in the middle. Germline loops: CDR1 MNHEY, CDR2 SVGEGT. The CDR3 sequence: CASSYSGSGNTIYF. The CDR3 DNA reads TGTGCCAGCAGTTACAGCGGCAGCGGAAACACCATATATTTT.

The CDR3 loop is CASSDTGGDYGYTF. CDR3 sequence (DNA): TGTGCCAGCAGTGACACAGGGGGAGACTATGGCTACACCTTC. The V call is TRBV2, the J call TRBJ1-2; 8 bases are shared with TRBD1. Germline V gene sequence: CDR1 SNHLY, CDR2 FYNNEI. J gave up 3 bases and V 3 bases, and 3 bases lay outside the gene matches. This CDR3 contains 14 residues.

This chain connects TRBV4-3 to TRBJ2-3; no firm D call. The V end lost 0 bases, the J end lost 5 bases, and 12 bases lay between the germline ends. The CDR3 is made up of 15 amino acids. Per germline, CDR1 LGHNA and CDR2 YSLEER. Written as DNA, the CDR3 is TGCGCCAGCAGCCAAGATTTTGGAGCGAAAGATACGCAGTATTTT. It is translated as CASSQDFGAKDTQYF.

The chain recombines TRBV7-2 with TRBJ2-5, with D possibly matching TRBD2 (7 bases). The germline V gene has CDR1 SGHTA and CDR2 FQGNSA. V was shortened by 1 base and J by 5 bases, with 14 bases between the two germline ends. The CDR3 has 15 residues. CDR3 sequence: CASSLVWGGAETQYF. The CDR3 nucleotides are TGTGCCAGCAGCTTAGTGTGGGGGGGCGCGGAGACCCAGTACTTC.

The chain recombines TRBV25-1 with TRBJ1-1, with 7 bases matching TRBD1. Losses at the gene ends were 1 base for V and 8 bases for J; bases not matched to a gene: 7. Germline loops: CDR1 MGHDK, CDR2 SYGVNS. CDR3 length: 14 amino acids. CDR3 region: CASSEWTGNREAFF. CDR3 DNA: TGTGCCAGCAGTGAATGGACAGGCAACAGAGAAGCTTTCTTT.

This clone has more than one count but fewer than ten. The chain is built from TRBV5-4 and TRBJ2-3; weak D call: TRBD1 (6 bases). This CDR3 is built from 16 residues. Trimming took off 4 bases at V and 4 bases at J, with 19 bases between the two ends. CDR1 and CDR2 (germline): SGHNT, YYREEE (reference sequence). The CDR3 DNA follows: TGTGCCAGCAGCGTGACAGGCGTCACAGGGTCAGATACGCAGTATTTT. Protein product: CASSVTGVTGSDTQYF.

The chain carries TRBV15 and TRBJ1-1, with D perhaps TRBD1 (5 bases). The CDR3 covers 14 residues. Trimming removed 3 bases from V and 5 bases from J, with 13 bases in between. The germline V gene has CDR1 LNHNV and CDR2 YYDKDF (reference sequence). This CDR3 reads CATSSGQGFTEAFF. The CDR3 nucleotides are TGTGCCACCAGCAGTGGGCAGGGTTTTACTGAAGCTTTCTTT.

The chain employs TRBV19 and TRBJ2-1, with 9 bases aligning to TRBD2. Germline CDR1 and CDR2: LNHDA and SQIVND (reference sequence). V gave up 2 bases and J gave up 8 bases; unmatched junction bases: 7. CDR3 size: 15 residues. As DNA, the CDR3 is TGTGCCAGTAGTATAATGGCTAGCGGGATCGATGAGCAGTTCTTC. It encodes CASSIMASGIDEQFF.

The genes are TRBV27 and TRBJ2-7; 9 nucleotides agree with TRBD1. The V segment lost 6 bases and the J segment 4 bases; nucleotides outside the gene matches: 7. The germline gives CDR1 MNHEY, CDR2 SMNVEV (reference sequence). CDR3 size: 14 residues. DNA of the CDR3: TGTGCCAGCAGACCGGGACAGGGTATGTACGAGCAGTACGTC. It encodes CASRPGQGMYEQYV.

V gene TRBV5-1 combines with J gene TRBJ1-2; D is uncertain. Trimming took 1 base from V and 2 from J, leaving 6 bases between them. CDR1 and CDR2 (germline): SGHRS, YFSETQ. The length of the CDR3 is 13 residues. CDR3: CASSLSGNYGYTF. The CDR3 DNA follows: TGCGCCAGCAGCTTGAGCGGGAACTATGGCTACACCTTC.

The DNA of the CDR3 is TGTGCCAGCTCACCACCGAGCAGGGGGGAATCCTACAATGAGCAGTTCTTC. It codes for CASSPPSRGESYNEQFF. The genes are TRBV18 and TRBJ2-1, with D possibly TRBD1 on 7 matching bases. Germline CDR1 reads KGHSH; CDR2 reads LQKENI. This CDR3 is 17 amino acids long. Trimming pared 0 bases from V and 1 base from J, leaving 13 bases between.

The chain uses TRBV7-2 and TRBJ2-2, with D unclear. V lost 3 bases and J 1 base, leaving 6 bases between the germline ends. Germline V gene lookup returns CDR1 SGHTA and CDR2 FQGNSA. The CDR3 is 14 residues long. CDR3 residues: CASSFLGNTGELFF. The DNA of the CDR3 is TGTGCCAGCAGCTTTTTAGGGAACACCGGGGAGCTGTTTTTT.

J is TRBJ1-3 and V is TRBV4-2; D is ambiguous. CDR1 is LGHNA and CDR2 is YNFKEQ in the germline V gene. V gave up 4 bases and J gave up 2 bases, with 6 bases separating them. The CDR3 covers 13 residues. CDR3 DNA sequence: TGTGCCAGCAGCCCCTCTCCTGGAAACACCATATATTTT. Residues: CASSPSPGNTIYF.

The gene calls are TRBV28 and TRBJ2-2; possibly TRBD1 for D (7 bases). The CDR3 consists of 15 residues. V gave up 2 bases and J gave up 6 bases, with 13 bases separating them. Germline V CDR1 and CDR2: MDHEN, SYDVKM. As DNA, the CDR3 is TGTGCCAGCAGTTTAAGTCCCAGGGGGGCCGGGGAGCTGTTTTTT. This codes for CASSLSPRGAGELFF.

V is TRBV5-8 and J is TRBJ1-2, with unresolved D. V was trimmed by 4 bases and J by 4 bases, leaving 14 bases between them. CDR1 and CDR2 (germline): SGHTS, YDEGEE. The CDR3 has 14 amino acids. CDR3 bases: TGTGCCAGCAGCACCCCGCGGGCCATCTATGGCTACACCTTC. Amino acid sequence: CASSTPRAIYGYTF.

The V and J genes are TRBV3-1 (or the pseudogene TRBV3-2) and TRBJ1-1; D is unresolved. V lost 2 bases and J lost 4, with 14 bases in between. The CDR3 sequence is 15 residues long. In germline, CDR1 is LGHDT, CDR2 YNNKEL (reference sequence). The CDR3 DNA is TGTGCCAGCAGCCAAAACGTGGGTTTTGGCACTGAAGCTTTCTTT. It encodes CASSQNVGFGTEAFF.

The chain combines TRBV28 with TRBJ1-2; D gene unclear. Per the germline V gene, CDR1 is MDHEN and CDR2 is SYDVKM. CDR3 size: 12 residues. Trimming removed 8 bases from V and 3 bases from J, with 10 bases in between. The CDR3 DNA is TGTGCCAGCCATGTTAGGTACTATGGCTACACCTTC. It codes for CASHVRYYGYTF.

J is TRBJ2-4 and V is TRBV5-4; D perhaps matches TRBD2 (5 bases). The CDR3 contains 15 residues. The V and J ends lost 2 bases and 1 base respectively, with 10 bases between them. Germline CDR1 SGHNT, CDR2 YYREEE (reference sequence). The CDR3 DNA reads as TGTGCCAGCAGCTTCGGACTTAATGCCAAAAACATTCAGTACTTC. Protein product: CASSFGLNAKNIQYF.

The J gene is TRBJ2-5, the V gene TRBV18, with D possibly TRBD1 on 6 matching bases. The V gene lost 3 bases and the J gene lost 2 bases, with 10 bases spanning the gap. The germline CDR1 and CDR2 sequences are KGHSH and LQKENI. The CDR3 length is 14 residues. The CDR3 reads CASSPTGQQETQYF. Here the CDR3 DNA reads TGTGCCAGCTCACCCACCGGACAGCAAGAGACCCAGTACTTC.

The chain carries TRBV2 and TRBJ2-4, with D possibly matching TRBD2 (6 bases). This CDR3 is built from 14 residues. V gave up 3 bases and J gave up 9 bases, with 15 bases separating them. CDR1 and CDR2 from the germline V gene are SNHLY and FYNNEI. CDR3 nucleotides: TGTGCCAGCAGTGATCGCGAATACGGGAGCATTCAGTACTTC. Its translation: CASSDREYGSIQYF.

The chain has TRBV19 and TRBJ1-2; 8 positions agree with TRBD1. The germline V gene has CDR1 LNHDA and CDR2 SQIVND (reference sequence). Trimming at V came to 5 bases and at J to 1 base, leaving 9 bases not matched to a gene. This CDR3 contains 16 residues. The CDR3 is CASSPPGQGGNYGYTF. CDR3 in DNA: TGTGCCAGTAGTCCTCCAGGACAGGGTGGTAACTATGGCTACACCTTC.

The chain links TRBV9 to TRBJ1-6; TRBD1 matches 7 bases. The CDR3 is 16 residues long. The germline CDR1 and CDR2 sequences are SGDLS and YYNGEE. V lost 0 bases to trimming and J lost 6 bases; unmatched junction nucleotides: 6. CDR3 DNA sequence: TGTGCCAGCAGCGTAGATGGGACAGTTCGTAATTCACCCCTCCACTTT. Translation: CASSVDGTVRNSPLHF.

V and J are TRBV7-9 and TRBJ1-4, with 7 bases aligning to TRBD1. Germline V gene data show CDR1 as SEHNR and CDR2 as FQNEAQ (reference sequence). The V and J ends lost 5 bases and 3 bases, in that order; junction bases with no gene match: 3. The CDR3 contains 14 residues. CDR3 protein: CASSAGGSNEKLFF. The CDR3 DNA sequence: TGTGCCAGCAGCGCAGGGGGTTCTAATGAAAAACTGTTTTTT.

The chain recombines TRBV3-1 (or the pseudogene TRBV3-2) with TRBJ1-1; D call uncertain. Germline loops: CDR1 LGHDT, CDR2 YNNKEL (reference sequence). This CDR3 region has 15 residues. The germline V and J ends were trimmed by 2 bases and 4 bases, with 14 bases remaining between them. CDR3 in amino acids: CASSQFRGWGTEAFF. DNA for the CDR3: TGTGCCAGCAGCCAATTCCGGGGATGGGGCACTGAAGCTTTCTTT.

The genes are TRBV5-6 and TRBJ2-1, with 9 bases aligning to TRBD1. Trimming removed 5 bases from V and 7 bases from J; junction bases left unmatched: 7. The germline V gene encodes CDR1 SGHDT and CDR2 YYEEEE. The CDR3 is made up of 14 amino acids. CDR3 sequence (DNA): TGTGCCAGCAGGCAACAGGGGGCAGAGAATGAGCAGTTCTTC. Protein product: CASRQQGAENEQFF. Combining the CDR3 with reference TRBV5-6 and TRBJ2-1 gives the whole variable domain DAGVTQSPTHLIKTRGQQVTLRCSPKSGHDTVSWYQQALGQGPQFIFQYYEEEERQRGNFPDRFSGHQFPNYSSELNVNALLLGDSALYLCASRQQGAENEQFFGPGTRLTVL.

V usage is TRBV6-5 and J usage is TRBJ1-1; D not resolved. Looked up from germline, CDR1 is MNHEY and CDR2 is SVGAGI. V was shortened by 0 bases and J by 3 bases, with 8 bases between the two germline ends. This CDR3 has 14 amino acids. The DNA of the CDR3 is TGTGCCAGCAGTTACTCGAGAGGAGACACTGAAGCTTTCTTT. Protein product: CASSYSRGDTEAFF.